The rows below give T cell receptor beta chains drawn from one sample of a study of CD4 T cells in relation to SARS-CoV-2 and coronaviruses. Antigens of these TCRs are unknown. Some clones are missing from TCRdb's copy, which holds only in-frame ones; the method was immunoSEQ multiplex PCR. The table lists 40,000 or so clones, around 82% of them singletons. Sequencing input: naive CD4+ T cells from PBMCs, cultured in vitro. These receptors were collected from an adult with COVID-19. Both conserved end residues are part of each CDR3. The order of the fields is CDR3 protein, CDR3 DNA, clone size, D gene, J gene, V gene. D genes are given only for firm matches. The listing skips clone size in some rows; elsewhere it reads once, few, many or a size class.

CASSAQGAPTGELFF TGCGCCAGCAGCGCACAGGGGGCGCCCACCGGGGAGCTGTTTTTT . TRBD1 TRBJ2-2 TRBV5-1
CASSGDRGPPGRNQPQHF TGTGCCAGTAGTGGGGACAGGGGTCCCCCTGGGCGAAATCAGCCCCAGCATTTT . TRBD1 TRBJ1-5 TRBV19
CASSLTVNTGELFF TGCGCCAGCAGCTTGACGGTTAACACCGGGGAGCTGTTTTTT . . TRBJ2-2 TRBV5-1
CASSLDRSRYNEQFF TGTGCCAGCAGTCTTGACAGGTCGAGATACAATGAGCAGTTCTTC . . TRBJ2-1 TRBV6-5
CASSPWTGGEKLFF TGTGCCAGCAGCCCCTGGACAGGGGGAGAAAAACTGTTTTTT . TRBD1 TRBJ1-4 TRBV7-9
CASRLSGELFF TGTGCCAGCAGACTTTCCGGGGAGCTGTTTTTT . . TRBJ2-2 TRBV11-2
CASSLSGSITDTQYF TGTGCCAGCTCTCTTAGCGGGAGTATAACAGATACGCAGTATTTT . TRBD2 TRBJ2-3 TRBV18
CASSSGGQPQHF TGTGCCAGCAGTTCAGGGGGCCAGCCCCAGCATTTT few TRBD1 TRBJ1-5 TRBV28
CASSSAGELFF TGTGCCAGCAGCTCGGCCGGGGAGCTGTTTTTT few . TRBJ2-2 TRBV5-4
CASTASGRAPDTQYF TGCGCCAGCACAGCTAGCGGGAGAGCTCCAGATACGCAGTATTTT . TRBD2 TRBJ2-3 TRBV5-1
CASSLDPNEQFF TGTGCCAGCAGCTTAGACCCTAATGAGCAGTTCTTC . . TRBJ2-1 TRBV7-9
CASTPGGGRYFEQFF TGTGCCAGCACCCCGGGGGGCGGCCGGTATTTTGAGCAGTTCTTC . . TRBJ2-1 TRBV2
CASSPLTGGTNEKLFF TGTGCCAGCTCACCCCTGACAGGGGGAACTAATGAAAAACTGTTTTTT . TRBD1 TRBJ1-4 TRBV18
CASSDQDPDTQYF TGCGCCAGCAGCGATCAGGACCCAGATACGCAGTATTTT . . TRBJ2-3 TRBV5-1
CASSQDLNNYGYTF TGTGCCAGCAGCCAAGATTTAAACAACTATGGCTACACCTTC few . TRBJ1-2 TRBV4-2
CASSTAGSWEKLFF TGTGCCAGCAGCACAGCGGGGTCCTGGGAAAAACTGTTTTTT . . TRBJ1-4 TRBV7-9
CASSKRQGAYEQYF TGTGCCAGCAGTAAGCGACAGGGGGCCTACGAGCAGTACTTC . TRBD1 TRBJ2-7 TRBV2
CASSKLSEQFF TGTGCCAGCTCCAAGTTGTCCGAGCAGTTCTTC once . TRBJ2-1 TRBV12-3/TRBV12-4
CASSPGTPYEQYF TGTGCCAGCAGCCCCGGGACCCCCTACGAGCAGTACTTC . . TRBJ2-7 TRBV6-5
CASSLYLAGVRNEQFF TGTGCCAGCAGTTTATACCTAGCGGGAGTTAGGAATGAGCAGTTCTTC . TRBD2 TRBJ2-1 TRBV27
CASSPGLAGLNEQFF TGTGCCAGCAGCCCGGGACTAGCGGGTTTGAATGAGCAGTTCTTC . TRBD2 TRBJ2-1 TRBV7-3
CAWIEGVNTEAFF TGTGCCTGGATTGAGGGGGTGAACACTGAAGCTTTCTTT . . TRBJ1-1 TRBV30
CASSSVQGGDTEAFF TGTGCCAGCAGCTCCGTACAGGGGGGAGACACTGAAGCTTTCTTT once TRBD1 TRBJ1-1 TRBV7-2
CAWSVAGQGREQYF TGTGCCTGGAGTGTAGCGGGACAGGGCCGCGAGCAGTACTTC . TRBD1 TRBJ2-7 TRBV30
CASSFDTSGSADTQYF TGTGCCAGCAGCTTTGATACTAGCGGGAGTGCAGATACGCAGTATTTT . TRBD2 TRBJ2-3 TRBV5-4
CASSFGTTNSPLHF TGTGCCAGCAGTTTCGGCACAACTAATTCACCCCTCCACTTT . . TRBJ1-6 TRBV28
CASSKTSFSSYEQYF TGCGCCAGCAGCAAAACTAGCTTCAGTTCCTACGAGCAGTACTTC . . TRBJ2-7 TRBV5-1
CASSLEGRFYGYTF TGTGCCAGCAGCCTGGAGGGCCGCTTCTATGGCTACACCTTC . . TRBJ1-2 TRBV28
CASSSRGGGKYGYTF TGTGCCAGCAGCTCCCGGGGAGGGGGCAAATATGGCTACACCTTC . TRBD1 TRBJ1-2 TRBV3-1/TRBV3-2
CASSYPLAAITDTQYF TGTGCCAGCAGTTACCCTCTAGCGGCGATCACAGATACGCAGTATTTT . TRBD2 TRBJ2-3 TRBV6-2/TRBV6-3
CASSPAPPPSNYGYTF TGTGCCAGCAGTCCGGCCCCCCCACCCTCTAACTATGGCTACACCTTC . . TRBJ1-2 TRBV27
CATSRAGGQETQYF TGTGCCACCAGCAGAGCTGGGGGTCAAGAGACCCAGTACTTC once . TRBJ2-5 TRBV15
CASKIAGADTQYF TGTGCCAGCAAAATAGCGGGAGCAGATACGCAGTATTTT once TRBD2 TRBJ2-3 TRBV6-5
CASSLSFSAGAGREQFF TGCGCCAGCAGCTTGTCTTTCTCGGCGGGAGCTGGGCGTGAGCAGTTCTTC . TRBD2 TRBJ2-1 TRBV5-1
CASSLPSGGNTDTQYF TGTGCCAGCAGCTTACCTAGCGGGGGCAACACAGATACGCAGTATTTT . TRBD2 TRBJ2-3 TRBV7-8
CASRDSPSYEQYF TGTGCCTCTAGGGACAGTCCGTCCTACGAGCAGTACTTC . TRBD1 TRBJ2-7 TRBV30
CASSLGSGNTIYF TGTGCCAGCAGCTTGGGCTCTGGAAACACCATATATTTT . . TRBJ1-3 TRBV7-9
CASSQASGSYEQYF TGTGCCAGCAGCCAGGCCTCGGGCTCCTACGAGCAGTACTTC few . TRBJ2-7 TRBV3-1/TRBV3-2
CASTDLTTANTGELFF TGTGCCAGCACGGACCTCACGACAGCCAACACCGGGGAGCTGTTTTTT . . TRBJ2-2 TRBV14
CASSPRVGTGELFF TGTGCCAGCTCACCGAGGGTGGGCACCGGGGAGCTGTTTTTT . . TRBJ2-2 TRBV18
CASSQEGGGGPLWNEQFF TGTGCCAGCAGCCAAGAAGGGGGCGGGGGGCCCCTTTGGAATGAGCAGTTCTTC . . TRBJ2-1 TRBV4-2
CASSVYRLETQYF TGTGCCAGCAGTGTTTACAGACTAGAGACCCAGTACTTC . . TRBJ2-5 TRBV2
CASSTGHSYNEQFF TGTGCCAGTAGTACAGGACACTCCTACAATGAGCAGTTCTTC . . TRBJ2-1 TRBV19
CASRQGATAQYF TGTGCCAGCAGGCAGGGGGCTACTGCCCAGTACTTC . TRBD1 TRBJ2-5 TRBV2
CASSGRTSGRHTGELFF TGTGCCAGCAGCGGCCGGACTAGCGGGAGGCACACCGGGGAGCTGTTTTTT few TRBD2 TRBJ2-2 TRBV3-1/TRBV3-2
CASSLAQGPPLGLFF TGTGCCAGTAGCCTTGCCCAGGGGCCGCCTCTTGGGCTGTTTTTT . . TRBJ2-2 TRBV19
CAWKLDGANEKLFF TGTGCCTGGAAATTGGACGGGGCTAATGAAAAACTGTTTTTT . . TRBJ1-4 TRBV30
CASSALGQWMRTEAFF TGTGCCAGCAGTGCCCTGGGACAGTGGATGCGGACTGAAGCTTTCTTT . TRBD1 TRBJ1-1 TRBV7-2
CASSPQGVFYGYTF TGCGCCAGCAGCCCACAGGGGGTTTTCTATGGCTACACCTTC once TRBD1 TRBJ1-2 TRBV5-1
CASRTTGTTGELFF TGTGCCAGTCGAACGACAGGGACCACCGGGGAGCTGTTTTTT few TRBD1 TRBJ2-2 TRBV19
CASNTGGLAGGRAYNEQFF TGTGCCAGCAACACAGGGGGCCTAGCGGGAGGTCGCGCCTACAATGAGCAGTTCTTC . TRBD2 TRBJ2-1 TRBV27
CASSSGSSALEQFF TGTGCCAGCAGCAGCGGGAGTTCTGCGCTTGAGCAGTTCTTC . TRBD2 TRBJ2-1 TRBV2
CASSGGAGVYNEQFF TGTGCCAGCAGCGGAGGGGCAGGGGTATACAATGAGCAGTTCTTC . . TRBJ2-1 TRBV9
CASSLGSTDRKLGETQYF TGTGCCAGCAGCTTGGGGTCTACGGATAGGAAGTTAGGTGAGACCCAGTACTTC . . TRBJ2-5 TRBV5-4
CASSQATGQGADTQYF TGCGCCAGCAGCCAAGCCACCGGACAGGGCGCAGATACGCAGTATTTT . TRBD1 TRBJ2-3 TRBV4-3
CSVGGTASLNEQFF TGCAGCGTGGGAGGGACAGCAAGTCTTAATGAGCAGTTCTTC . . TRBJ2-1 TRBV29-1
CASSRRQGMDTQYF TGTGCCAGCAGCCGTCGACAGGGGATGGATACGCAGTATTTT once TRBD1 TRBJ2-3 TRBV13